This TCR beta chain stems from a study of PD-1 blockade in mismatch repair-deficient tumors. The CDR3 contains 17 residues. Germline CDR1 MDHEN, CDR2 SYDVKM. J was trimmed by 0 bases and V by 3 bases; bases with no gene match: 9. The assay was immunoSEQ multiplex PCR, and TCRdb's table has in-frame clones only and misses some. Among more than 95,000 clones listed, about 85% were seen once. TCR sequencing covered a few patients who responded to pembrolizumab. This clone appeared once. The V gene is TRBV28, the J gene TRBJ2-7; 9 bases fit TRBD2. This sequence was found in an adult with mismatch repair-deficient cancer. This specimen consisted of peripheral blood, obtained 44 weeks after starting pembrolizumab. CDR3 coding DNA: TGTGCCAGCAGTTTTTCGCTAGCGGGAATTAACTCCTACGAGCAGTACTTC. Translating gives CASSFSLAGINSYEQYF.